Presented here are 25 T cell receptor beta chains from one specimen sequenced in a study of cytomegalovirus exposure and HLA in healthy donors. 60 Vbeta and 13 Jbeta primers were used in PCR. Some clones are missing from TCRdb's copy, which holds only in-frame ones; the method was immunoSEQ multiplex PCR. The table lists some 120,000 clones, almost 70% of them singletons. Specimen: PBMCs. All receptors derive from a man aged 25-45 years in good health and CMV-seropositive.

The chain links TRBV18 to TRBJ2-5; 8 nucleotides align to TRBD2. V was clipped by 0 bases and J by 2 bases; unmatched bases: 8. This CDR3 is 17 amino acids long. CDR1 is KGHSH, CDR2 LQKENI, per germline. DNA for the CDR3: TGTGCCAGCTCACCACCGAGGACTAGCCCGTTGCAAGAGACCCAGTACTTC. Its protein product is CASSPPRTSPLQETQYF.

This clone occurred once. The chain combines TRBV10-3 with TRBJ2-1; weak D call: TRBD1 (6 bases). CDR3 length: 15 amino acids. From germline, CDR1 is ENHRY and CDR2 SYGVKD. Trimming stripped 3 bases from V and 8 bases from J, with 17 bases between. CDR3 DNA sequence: TGTGCCATCAGTGAAGTGGGACACCCTATGGATGAGCAGTTCTTC. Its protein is CAISEVGHPMDEQFF.

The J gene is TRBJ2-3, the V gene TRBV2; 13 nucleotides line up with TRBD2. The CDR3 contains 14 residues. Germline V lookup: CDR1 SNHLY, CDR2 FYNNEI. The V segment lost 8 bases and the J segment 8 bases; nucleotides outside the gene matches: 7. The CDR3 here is CASATSGGEGTQYF. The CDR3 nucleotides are TGTGCCAGCGCAACTAGCGGGGGGGAGGGTACGCAGTATTTT.

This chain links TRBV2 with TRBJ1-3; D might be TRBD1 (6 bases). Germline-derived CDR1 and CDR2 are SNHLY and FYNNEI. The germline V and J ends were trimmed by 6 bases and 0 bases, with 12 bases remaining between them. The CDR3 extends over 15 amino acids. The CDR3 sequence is CASRTDRFSGNTIYF. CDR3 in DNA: TGTGCCAGCAGAACCGACAGGTTCTCTGGAAACACCATATATTTT.

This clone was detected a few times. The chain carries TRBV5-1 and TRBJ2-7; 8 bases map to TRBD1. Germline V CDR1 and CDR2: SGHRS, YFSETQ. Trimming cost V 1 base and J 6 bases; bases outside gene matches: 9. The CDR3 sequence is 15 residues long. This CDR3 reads CASSLTDRAPLEQYF. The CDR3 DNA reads TGCGCCAGCAGCTTGACGGACAGGGCCCCTCTCGAGCAGTACTTC. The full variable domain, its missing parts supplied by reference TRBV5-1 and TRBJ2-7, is KAGVTQTPRYLIKTRGQQVTLSCSPISGHRSVSWYQQTPGQGLQFLFEYFSETQRNKGNFPGRFSGRQFSNSRSEMNVSTLELGDSALYLCASSLTDRAPLEQYFGPGTRLTVT.

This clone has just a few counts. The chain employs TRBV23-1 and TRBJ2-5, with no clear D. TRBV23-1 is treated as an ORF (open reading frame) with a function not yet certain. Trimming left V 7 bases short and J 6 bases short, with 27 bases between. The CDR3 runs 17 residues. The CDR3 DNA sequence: TGCGCCAGCATTATAAACCCCATTAAGATTGCGGTTCAGACCCAGTACTTC. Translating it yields CASIINPIKIAVQTQYF.

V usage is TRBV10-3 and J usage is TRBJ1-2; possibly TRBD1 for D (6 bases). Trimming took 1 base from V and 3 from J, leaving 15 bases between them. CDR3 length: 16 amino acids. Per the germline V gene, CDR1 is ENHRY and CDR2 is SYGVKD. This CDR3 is CAISEFGTLTDYGYTF. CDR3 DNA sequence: TGTGCCATCAGTGAGTTTGGGACACTGACAGACTATGGCTACACCTTC.

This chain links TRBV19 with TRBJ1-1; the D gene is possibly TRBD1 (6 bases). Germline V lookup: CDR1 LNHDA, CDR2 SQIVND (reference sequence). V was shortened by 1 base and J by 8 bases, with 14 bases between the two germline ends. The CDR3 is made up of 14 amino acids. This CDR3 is CASSIVAWTEEAFF. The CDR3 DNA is TGTGCCAGTAGTATAGTAGCCTGGACAGAAGAAGCTTTCTTT. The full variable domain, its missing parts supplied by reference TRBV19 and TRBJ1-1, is DGGITQSPKYLFRKEGQNVTLSCEQNLNHDAMYWYRQDPGQGLRLIYYSQIVNDFQKGDIAEGYSVSREKKESFPLTVTSAQKNPTAFYLCASSIVAWTEEAFFGQGTRLTVV.

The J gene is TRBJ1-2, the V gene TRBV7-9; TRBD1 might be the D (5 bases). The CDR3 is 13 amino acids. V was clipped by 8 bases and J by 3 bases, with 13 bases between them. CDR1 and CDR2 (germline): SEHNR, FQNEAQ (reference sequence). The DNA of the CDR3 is TGTGCCAGCCCCCCTGCGGGGGACTATGGCTACACCTTC. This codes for CASPPAGDYGYTF.

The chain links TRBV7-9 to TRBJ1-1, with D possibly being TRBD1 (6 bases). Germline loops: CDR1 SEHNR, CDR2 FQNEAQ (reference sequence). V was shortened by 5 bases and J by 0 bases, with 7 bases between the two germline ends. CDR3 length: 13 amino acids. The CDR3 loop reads CASSRTVNTEAFF. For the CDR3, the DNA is TGTGCCAGCAGCCGGACAGTGAACACTGAAGCTTTCTTT.

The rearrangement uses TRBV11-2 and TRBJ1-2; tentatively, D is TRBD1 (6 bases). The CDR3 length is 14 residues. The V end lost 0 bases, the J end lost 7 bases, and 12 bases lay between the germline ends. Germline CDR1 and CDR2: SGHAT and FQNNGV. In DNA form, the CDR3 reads TGTGCCAGCAGCTTAGAGCGCAGGGGAAGTGGCTACACCTTC. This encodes CASSLERRGSGYTF.

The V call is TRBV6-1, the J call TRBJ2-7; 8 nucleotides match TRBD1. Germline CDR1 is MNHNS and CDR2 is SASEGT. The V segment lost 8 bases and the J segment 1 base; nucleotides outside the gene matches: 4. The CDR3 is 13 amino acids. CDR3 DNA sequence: TGTGCCAGCTCTCGGACAGGGTCCTACGAGCAGTACTTC. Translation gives CASSRTGSYEQYF.

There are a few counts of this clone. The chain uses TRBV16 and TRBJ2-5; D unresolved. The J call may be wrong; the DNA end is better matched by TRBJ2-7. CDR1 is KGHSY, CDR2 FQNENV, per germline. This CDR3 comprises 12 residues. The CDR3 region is CASSPYSYEQYF. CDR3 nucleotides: TGTGCCAGCAGCCCATACAGTTACGAGCAGTACTTC.

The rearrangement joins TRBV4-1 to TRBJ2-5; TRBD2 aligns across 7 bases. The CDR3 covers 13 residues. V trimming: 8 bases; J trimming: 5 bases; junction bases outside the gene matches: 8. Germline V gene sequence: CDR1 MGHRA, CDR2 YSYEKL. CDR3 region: CASAGVYRETQYF. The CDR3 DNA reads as TGCGCCAGCGCGGGAGTTTATCGGGAGACCCAGTACTTC.

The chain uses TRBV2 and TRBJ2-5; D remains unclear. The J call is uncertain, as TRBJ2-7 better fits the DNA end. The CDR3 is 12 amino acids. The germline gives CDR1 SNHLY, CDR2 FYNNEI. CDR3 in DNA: TGTGCCAGCAGTGATTTATCCTACGAGCAGTACTTC. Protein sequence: CASSDLSYEQYF.

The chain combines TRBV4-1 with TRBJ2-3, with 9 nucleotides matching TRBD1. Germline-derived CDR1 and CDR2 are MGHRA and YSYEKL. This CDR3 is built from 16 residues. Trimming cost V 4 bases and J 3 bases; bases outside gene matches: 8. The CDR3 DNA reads TGCGCCAGCAGCCTGGTAACAGGGGGCGGAACAGATACGCAGTATTTT. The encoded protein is CASSLVTGGGTDTQYF.

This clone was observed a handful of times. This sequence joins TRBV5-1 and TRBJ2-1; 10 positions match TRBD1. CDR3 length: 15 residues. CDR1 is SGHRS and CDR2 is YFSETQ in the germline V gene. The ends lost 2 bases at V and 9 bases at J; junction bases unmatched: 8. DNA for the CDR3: TGCGCCAGCAGCTTCTCCGGGACAGGGGCCTTTGAGCAGTTCTTC. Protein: CASSFSGTGAFEQFF.

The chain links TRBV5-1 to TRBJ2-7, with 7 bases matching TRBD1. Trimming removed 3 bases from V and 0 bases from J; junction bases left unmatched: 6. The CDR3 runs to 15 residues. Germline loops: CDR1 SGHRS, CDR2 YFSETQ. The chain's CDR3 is CASSWGQLSSYEQYF. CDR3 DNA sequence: TGCGCCAGCAGCTGGGGACAGCTGAGCTCCTACGAGCAGTACTTC.

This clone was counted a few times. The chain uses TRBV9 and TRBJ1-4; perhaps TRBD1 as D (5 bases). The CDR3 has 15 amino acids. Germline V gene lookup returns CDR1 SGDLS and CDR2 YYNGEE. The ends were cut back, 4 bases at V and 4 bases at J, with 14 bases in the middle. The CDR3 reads CASSYETGSNEKLFF. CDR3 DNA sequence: TGTGCCAGCAGCTATGAAACAGGAAGTAATGAAAAACTGTTTTTT.

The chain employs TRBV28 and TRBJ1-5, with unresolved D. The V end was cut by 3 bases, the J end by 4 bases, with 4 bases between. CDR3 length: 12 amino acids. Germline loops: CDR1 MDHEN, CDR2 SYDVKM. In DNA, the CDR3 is TGTGCCAGCAGTTTGCGGAATCAGCCCCAGCATTTT. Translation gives CASSLRNQPQHF.

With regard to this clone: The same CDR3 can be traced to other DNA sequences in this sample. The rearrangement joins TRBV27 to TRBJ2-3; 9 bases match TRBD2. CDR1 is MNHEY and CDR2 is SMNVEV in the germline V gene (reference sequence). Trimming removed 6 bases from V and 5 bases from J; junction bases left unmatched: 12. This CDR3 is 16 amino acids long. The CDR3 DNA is TGTGCCAGCAGATCTAAGTACGGACTAGCGTTAGATACGCAGTATTTT. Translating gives CASRSKYGLALDTQYF.

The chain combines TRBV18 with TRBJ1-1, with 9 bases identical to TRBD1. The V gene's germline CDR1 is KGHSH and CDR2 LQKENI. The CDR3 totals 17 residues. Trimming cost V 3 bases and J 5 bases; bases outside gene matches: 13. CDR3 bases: TGTGCCAGCTCACCGCTCCAATACAGGGGGCTGGTTACTGAAGCTTTCTTT. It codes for CASSPLQYRGLVTEAFF.

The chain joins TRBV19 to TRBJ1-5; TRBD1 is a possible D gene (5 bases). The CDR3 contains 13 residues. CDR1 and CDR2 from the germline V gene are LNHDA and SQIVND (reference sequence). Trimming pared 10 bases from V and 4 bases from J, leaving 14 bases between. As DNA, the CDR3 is TGTGCCACCGAGCAGGGTTATAATCAGCCCCAGCATTTT. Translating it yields CATEQGYNQPQHF.

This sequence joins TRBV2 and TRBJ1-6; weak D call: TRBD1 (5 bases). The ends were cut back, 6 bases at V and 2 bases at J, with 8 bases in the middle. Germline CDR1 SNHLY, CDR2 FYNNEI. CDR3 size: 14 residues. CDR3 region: CASRTDTYNSPLHF. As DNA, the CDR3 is TGTGCCAGCAGGACAGATACCTATAATTCACCCCTCCACTTT.

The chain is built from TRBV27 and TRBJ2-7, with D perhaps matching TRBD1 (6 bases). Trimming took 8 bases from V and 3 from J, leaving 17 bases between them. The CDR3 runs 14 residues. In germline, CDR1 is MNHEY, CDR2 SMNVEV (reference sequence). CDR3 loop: CASSLIARGYEQYF. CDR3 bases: TGTGCCAGCTCCCTAATCGCCAGGGGCTACGAGCAGTACTTC.